These 3 T cell receptor beta chains were all obtained from the same sample, sequenced in a study of shared clonotypes between healthy human individuals. The naive CD8 subset, CD45RO-negative cells positively selected for CCR7, excluded terminally differentiated effector memory CD45RA+ cells. Generated by immunoSEQ multiplex PCR, the TCRdb table keeps only in-frame clones and is missing some. The sample includes around 1.9 million clones, about 93% seen only once; the top ten take under 2%. The sample comprised naive CD8+ T cells from PBMCs. The receptors were sampled from a man between 18 and 35 years old in good health. Some clones in this sample may be carry-over from other donors' samples.

The chain carries TRBV7-9 and TRBJ2-7, with a possible D match to TRBD2 (5 bases). With 1 base removed from V and 2 bases from J, the gap between germline ends came to 15 bases. Germline values: CDR1 SEHNR, CDR2 FQNEAQ (reference sequence). CDR3 length: 16 amino acids. The CDR3, as DNA: TGTGCCAGCAGCTTAGGAGGTCCCGGGGAAACCTACGAGCAGTACTTC. Its translation is CASSLGGPGETYEQYF.

This clone was observed a single time. The chain combines TRBV10-3 with TRBJ2-3, with D uncertain. The CDR3 has 14 residues. V was trimmed by 7 bases and J by 5 bases, leaving 16 bases between them. CDR1 is ENHRY and CDR2 is SYGVKD in the germline V gene. The CDR3 nucleotides are TGTGCCATCATTCGGCAGGCTCCGCGAGATACGCAGTATTTT. This sequence encodes CAIIRQAPRDTQYF.

This chain joins TRBV6-1 and TRBJ2-2; no clear D gene. Germline V gene data show CDR1 as MNHNS and CDR2 as SASEGT. V gave up 2 bases and J gave up 5 bases, with 9 bases separating them. The CDR3 runs 14 residues. Written as DNA, the CDR3 is TGTGCCAGCAGTGAATCGGGTTATACCGGGGAGCTGTTTTTT. Translated, it gives CASSESGYTGELFF.